The following is a T cell receptor beta chain sequence with its context. Its antigen is unknown. Within one base of it there is no much larger clone, and no base qualities were kept. Library prep was done by RT-PCR. Sequencing took place on a NextSeq 550. In TCRdb, the public reads were trimmed at Q25 with fastp and aligned with MiXCR, with productive beta chains retained. Entries that share a CDR3 protein sequence are merged under the most common genes and DNA. In all, the sample holds approximately 99,000 distinct CDR3 sequences, and less than 45% of those were seen once. Roughly 30% of the sample is taken by the ten largest. This entry belongs to a study of patients and donors after allogeneic stem cell transplantation (dated by TCRdb to about 2020). CDR1 and CDR2, looked up from the germline V gene (reference sequence), are DFQATT and SNEGSKA. The V and J ends are trimmed by 1 base and 9 bases, leaving 19 bases between them. From the cysteine up to the phenylalanine, the CDR3 has a length of 14 residues. The read is trimmed to its CDR3 DNA, 42 bases read in frame from base 1.

The receptor chain draws on TRBV20-1 and TRBJ2-7, with no D gene named confidently. The TCR sequence derives from a human donor who was either an allogeneic HSCT recipient or a stem cell or donor lymphocyte infusion donor (not recorded which). It is not recorded whose cells these are; they may come from a transplant donor. The specimen was blood, either unsorted or a sorted T cell fraction (not recorded which). The CDR3 protein: CSARGPGAGHGQYF. The bases are TGCAGTGCTAGAGGCCCCGGCGCCGGGCATGGGCAGTACTTC.